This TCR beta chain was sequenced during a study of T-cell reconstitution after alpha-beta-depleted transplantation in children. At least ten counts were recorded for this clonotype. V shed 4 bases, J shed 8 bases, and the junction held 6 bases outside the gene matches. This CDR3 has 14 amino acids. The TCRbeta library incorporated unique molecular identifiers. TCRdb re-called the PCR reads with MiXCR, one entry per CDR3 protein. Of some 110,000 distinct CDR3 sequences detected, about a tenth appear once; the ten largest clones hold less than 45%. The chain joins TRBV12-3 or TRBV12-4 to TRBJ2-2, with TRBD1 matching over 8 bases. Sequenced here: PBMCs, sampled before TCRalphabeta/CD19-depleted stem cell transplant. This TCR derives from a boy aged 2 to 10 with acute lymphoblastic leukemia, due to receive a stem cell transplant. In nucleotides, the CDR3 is TGTGCCAGCAGTTCGGACAGGGTTCAAGGGGAGCTGTTTTTT. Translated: CASSSDRVQGELFF.